This T cell receptor beta chain originates from a study of siplizumab effects on memory and regulatory T cells. The germline V gene encodes CDR1 SGHRS and CDR2 YFSETQ. The CDR3 runs 16 residues. Trimming at V came to 1 base and at J to 1 base, leaving 5 bases not matched to a gene. A remark on this clone: The antigen is undetermined.

Per sample, some 10^5 TCR templates were assayed. Clones were read by immunoSEQ multiplex PCR, and TCRdb kept only the in-frame ones, dropping some. The sample gives about 100,000 clones, around 92% of which show up once; around 0.15% is in the top ten. General study findings and limits: There were only a minor fraction of alloreactive clones that mapped to unstimulated subsets.

The receptor was derived from a human donor in good health. Material for sequencing was CD4+ T cells sorted from blood. The chain joins TRBV5-1 to TRBJ2-5, with 9 bases fitting TRBD1. Written as DNA, the CDR3 is TGCGCCAGCAGCTTGATCGGGACAGGGCTCCAAGAGACCCAGTACTTC. Encoded protein: CASSLIGTGLQETQYF.